This T cell receptor (beta chain) was documented in a study of blood T cell repertoires in COVID-19. Turning to the study itself: In each case, the material was cDNA or gDNA derived from T cells, B-cell-depleted T cells, or PBMCs.

Germline loops: CDR1 SGHNT, CDR2 YYREEE (reference sequence). V lost 4 bases, J lost 0 bases, and 5 bases stayed unmatched. The CDR3 covers 18 residues. Per the study methods: How many nucleated cells were present was estimated from reference gene primer amplification. Clones were sequenced by immunoSEQ multiplex PCR, and TCRdb holds only the in-frame ones, with some missing. That table supplies the V and J calls and clone size; D and trimming were determined from the DNA. The table has around 42,000 clones, around 83% seen once. The chain couples TRBV5-4 to TRBJ2-3; 16 nucleotides agree with TRBD2. Sequenced sample: peripheral blood. This receptor was taken from an older woman in a cohort sampled during active COVID-19. CDR3 in DNA: TGTGCCAGCAGCCTGGGACTAGCGGGAGGGCATAGCACAGATACGCAGTATTTT. Translated: CASSLGLAGGHSTDTQYF.